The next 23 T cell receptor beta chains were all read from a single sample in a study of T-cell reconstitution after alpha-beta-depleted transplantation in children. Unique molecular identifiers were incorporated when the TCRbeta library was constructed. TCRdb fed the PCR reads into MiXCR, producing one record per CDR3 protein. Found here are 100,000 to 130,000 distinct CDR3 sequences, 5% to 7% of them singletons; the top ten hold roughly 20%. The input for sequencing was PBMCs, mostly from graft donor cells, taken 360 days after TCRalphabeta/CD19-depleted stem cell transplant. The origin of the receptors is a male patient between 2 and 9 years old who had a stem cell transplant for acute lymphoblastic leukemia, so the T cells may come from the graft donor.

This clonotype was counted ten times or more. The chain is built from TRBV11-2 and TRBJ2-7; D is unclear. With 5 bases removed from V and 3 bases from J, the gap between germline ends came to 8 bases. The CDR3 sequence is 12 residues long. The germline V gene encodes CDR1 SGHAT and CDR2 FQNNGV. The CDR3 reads CASSGQLYEQYF. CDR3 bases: TGTGCCAGCAGCGGGCAGCTCTACGAGCAGTACTTC.

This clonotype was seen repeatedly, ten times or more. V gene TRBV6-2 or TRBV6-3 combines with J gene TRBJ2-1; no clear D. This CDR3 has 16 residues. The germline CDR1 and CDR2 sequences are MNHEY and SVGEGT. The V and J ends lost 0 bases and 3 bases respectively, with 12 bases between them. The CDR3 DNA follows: TGTGCCAGCAGTTACTCGAGCAGACCCGGCTACAATGAGCAGTTCTTC. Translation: CASSYSSRPGYNEQFF.

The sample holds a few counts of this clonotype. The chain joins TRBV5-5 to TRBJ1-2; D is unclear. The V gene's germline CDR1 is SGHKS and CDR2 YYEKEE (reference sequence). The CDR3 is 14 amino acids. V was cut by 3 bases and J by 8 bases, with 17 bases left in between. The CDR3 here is CASSSRLEVGGYTF. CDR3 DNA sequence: TGTGCCAGCAGCTCGCGCCTCGAGGTAGGCGGCTACACCTTC.

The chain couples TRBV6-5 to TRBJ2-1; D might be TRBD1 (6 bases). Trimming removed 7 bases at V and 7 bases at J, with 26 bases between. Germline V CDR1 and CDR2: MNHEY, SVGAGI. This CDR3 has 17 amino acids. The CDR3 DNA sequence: TGTGCCAGCACCTACTCTCTGGGTAGTTCAGGGGTGAATGAGCAGTTCTTC. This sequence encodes CASTYSLGSSGVNEQFF.

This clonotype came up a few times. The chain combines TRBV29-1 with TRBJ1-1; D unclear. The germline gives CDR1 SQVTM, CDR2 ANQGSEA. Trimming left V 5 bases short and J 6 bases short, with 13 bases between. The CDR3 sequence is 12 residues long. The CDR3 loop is CSVKVGSAEAFF. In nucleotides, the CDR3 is TGCAGCGTTAAAGTGGGGTCGGCTGAAGCTTTCTTT.

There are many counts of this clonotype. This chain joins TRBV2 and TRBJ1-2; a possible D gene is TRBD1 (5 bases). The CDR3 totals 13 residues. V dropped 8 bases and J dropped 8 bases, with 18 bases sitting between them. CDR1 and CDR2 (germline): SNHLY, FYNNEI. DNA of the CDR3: TGTGCCAGCCTCCAGGGCCCCGTTGGGGGCTACACCTTC. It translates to CASLQGPVGGYTF.

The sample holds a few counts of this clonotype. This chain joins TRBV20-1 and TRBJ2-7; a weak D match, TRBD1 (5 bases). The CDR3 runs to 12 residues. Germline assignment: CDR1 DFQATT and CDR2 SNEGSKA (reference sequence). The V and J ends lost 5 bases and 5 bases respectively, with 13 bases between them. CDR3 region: CSAGPFRDEQYF. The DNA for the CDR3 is TGCAGTGCTGGTCCATTCAGGGACGAGCAGTACTTC.

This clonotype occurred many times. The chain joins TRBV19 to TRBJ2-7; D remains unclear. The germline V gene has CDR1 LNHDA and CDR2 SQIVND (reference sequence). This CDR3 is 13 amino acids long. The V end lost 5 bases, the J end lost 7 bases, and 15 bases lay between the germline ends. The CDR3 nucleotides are TGTGCCAGTAGTTCTCCCCGGGTCCTGGAGCAGTACTTC. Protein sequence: CASSSPRVLEQYF.

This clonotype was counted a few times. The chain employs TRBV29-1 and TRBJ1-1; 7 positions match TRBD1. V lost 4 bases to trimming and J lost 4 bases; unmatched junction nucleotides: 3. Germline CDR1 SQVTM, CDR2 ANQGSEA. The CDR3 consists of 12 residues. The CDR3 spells CSVATGSTEAFF. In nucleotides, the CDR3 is TGCAGCGTTGCGACAGGGTCCACTGAAGCTTTCTTT.

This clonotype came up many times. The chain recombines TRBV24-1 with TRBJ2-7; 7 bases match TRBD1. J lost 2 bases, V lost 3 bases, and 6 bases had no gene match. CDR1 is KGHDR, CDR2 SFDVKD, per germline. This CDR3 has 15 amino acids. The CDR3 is CATSDPGTATYEQYF. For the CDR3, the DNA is TGTGCCACCAGTGATCCTGGGACAGCTACCTACGAGCAGTACTTC.

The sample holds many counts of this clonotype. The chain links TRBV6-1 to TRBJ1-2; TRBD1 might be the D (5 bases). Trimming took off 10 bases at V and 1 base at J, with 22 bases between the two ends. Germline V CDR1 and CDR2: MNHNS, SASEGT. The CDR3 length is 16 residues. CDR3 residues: CATFGAGRPINYGYTF. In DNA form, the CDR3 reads TGTGCCACCTTTGGGGCAGGGAGGCCTATTAACTATGGCTACACCTTC.

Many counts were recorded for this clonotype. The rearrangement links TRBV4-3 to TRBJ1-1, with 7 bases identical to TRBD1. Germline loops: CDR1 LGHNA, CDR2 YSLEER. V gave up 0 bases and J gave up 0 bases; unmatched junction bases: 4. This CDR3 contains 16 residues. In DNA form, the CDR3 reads TGCGCCAGCAGCCAAGAAAAAGACAGGGTGAACACTGAAGCTTTCTTT. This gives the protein CASSQEKDRVNTEAFF.

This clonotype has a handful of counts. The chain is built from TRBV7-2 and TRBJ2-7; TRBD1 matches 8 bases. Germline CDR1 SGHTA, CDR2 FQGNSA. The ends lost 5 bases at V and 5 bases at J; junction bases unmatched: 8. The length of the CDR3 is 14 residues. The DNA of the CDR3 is TGTGCCAGCAGCCGGGTCCGACAGGGGAACGAGCAGTACTTC. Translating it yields CASSRVRQGNEQYF. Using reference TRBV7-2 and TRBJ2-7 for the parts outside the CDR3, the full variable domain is GAGVSQSPSNKVTEKGKDVELRCDPISGHTALYWYRQSLGQGLEFLIYFQGNSAPDKSGLPSDRFSAERTGGSVSTLTIQRTQQEDSAVYLCASSRVRQGNEQYFGPGTRLTVT.

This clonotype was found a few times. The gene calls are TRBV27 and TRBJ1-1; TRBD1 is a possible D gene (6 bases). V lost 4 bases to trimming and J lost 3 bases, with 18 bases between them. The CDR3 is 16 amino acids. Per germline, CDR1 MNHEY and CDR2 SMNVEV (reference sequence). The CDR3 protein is CASSSTGKGAHTEAFF. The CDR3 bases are TGTGCCAGCAGTTCTACAGGGAAAGGGGCGCACACTGAAGCTTTCTTT.

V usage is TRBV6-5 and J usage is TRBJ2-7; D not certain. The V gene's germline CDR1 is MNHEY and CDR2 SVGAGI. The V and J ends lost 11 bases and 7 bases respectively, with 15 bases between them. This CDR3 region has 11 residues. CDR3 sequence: CASGPVLEQYF. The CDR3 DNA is TGTGCCTCGGGTCCGGTTCTTGAGCAGTACTTC.

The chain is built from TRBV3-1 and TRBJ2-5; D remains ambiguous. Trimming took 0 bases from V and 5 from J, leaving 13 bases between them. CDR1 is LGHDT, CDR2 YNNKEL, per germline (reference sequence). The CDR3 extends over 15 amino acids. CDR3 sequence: CASSQDSLGRETQYF. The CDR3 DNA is TGTGCCAGCAGCCAAGATAGTTTGGGTAGGGAGACCCAGTACTTC.

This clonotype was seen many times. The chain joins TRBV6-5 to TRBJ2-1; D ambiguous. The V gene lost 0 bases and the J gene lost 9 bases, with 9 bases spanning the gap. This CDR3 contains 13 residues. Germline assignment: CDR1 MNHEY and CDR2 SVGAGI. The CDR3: CASSYSMLGEQFF. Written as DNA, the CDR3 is TGTGCCAGCAGTTACTCGATGCTTGGTGAGCAGTTCTTC.

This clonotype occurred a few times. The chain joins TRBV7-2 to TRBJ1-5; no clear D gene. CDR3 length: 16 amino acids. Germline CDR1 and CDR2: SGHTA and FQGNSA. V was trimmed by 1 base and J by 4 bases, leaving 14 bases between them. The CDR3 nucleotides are TGTGCCAGCAGCTTAGACGAGAGGACGGTTAATCAGCCCCAGCATTTT. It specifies CASSLDERTVNQPQHF.

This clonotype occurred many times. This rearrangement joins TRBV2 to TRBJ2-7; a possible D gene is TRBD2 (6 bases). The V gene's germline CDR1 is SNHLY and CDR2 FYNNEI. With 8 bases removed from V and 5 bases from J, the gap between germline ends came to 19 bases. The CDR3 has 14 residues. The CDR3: CASPTGPRRDEQYF. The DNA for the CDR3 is TGTGCCAGCCCTACGGGCCCTCGGAGGGACGAGCAGTACTTC.

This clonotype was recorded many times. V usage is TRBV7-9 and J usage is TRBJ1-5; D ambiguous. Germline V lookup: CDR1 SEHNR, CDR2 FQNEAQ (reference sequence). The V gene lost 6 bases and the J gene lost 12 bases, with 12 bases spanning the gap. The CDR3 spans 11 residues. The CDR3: CASSNMDHQHF. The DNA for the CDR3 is TGTGCCAGCAGTAACATGGATCACCAGCATTTT.

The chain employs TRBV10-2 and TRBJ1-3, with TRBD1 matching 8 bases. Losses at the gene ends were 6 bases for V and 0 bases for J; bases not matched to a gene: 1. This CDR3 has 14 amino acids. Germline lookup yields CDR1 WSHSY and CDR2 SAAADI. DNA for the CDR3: TGCGCCAGCAGGGACAGGGTCTCTGGAAACACCATATATTTT. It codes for CASRDRVSGNTIYF.

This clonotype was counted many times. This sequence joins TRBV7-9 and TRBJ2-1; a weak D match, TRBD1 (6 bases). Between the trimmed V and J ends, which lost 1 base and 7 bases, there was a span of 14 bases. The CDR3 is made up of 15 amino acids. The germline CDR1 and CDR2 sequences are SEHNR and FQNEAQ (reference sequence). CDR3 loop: CASSLVGTSGNEQFF. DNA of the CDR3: TGTGCCAGCAGCTTAGTAGGGACATCGGGAAATGAGCAGTTCTTC.

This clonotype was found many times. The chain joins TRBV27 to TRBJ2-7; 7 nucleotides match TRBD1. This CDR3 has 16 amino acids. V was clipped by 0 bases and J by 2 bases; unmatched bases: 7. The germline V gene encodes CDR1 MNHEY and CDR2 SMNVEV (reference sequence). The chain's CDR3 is CASSLSRTGSPYEQYF. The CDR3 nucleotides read TGTGCCAGCAGTTTATCTCGGACAGGTTCCCCCTACGAGCAGTACTTC.